The 13 T cell receptor beta chains listed next were all sequenced from one sample in a study of T cell changes during pregnancy in multiple sclerosis (dated by TCRdb to between 2018 and 2020). The receptor library was made with the immunoSEQ multiplex PCR assay. The table comes from immuneACCESS by way of TCRdb, which keeps in-frame sequences with V and J called. Part of the clones is missing from these tables; in studies checked, under half for an unresolved V gene and the rest for unknown reasons. Here the sample has tens of thousands of clones; under 95% occur a single time. Roughly 1.4% of the sample lies in the top ten. Sequenced here: peripheral blood, sampled before pregnancy. The receptors originated from a female donor with multiple sclerosis, enrolled in a pregnancy study.

The chain has TRBV28 and TRBJ2-5, with TRBD1 as a possible D gene (6 bases). CDR3 length: 16 residues. Trimming shortened V by 3 bases and J by 2 bases, and 16 bases separated the two germline ends. Germline CDR1 is MDHEN and CDR2 is SYDVKM. CDR3 sequence (DNA): TGTGCCAGCAGTTTGTCCCTAAGGACAGTTCAAGAGACCCAGTACTTC. It encodes CASSLSLRTVQETQYF.

The chain has TRBV5-1 and TRBJ1-4, with TRBD1 matching 8 bases. The CDR3 totals 16 residues. The V gene's germline CDR1 is SGHRS and CDR2 YFSETQ. V was clipped by 3 bases and J by 3 bases; unmatched bases: 7. The CDR3 DNA follows: TGCGCCAGCAGCTGGGTTCAGGGGGCGGCTAATGAAAAACTGTTTTTT. It is translated as CASSWVQGAANEKLFF.

This clone was detected once. V usage is TRBV7-2 and J usage is TRBJ1-1, with a weak D call TRBD1 (6 bases). The CDR3 loop spans 16 amino acids. Per the germline V gene, CDR1 is SGHTA and CDR2 is FQGNSA. The ends were cut back, 2 bases at V and 1 base at J, with 14 bases in the middle. The DNA of the CDR3 is TGTGCCAGCAGCTTATCGCTCAGGGGCGGGAACACTGAAGCTTTCTTT. Protein: CASSLSLRGGNTEAFF.

The chain recombines TRBV6-1 with TRBJ1-5; TRBD1 aligns across 7 bases. The CDR3 has 12 residues. J gave up 6 bases and V 7 bases, and 3 bases lay outside the gene matches. CDR1 MNHNS and CDR2 SASEGT come from the germline V gene. The CDR3 sequence: CASTGGSQPQHF. The CDR3 DNA is TGTGCCAGCACAGGGGGTAGTCAGCCCCAGCATTTT.

V gene TRBV9 combines with J gene TRBJ1-2; 8 bases align to TRBD1. V was pared by 3 bases and J by 4 bases, with 2 bases of the junction left unmatched. Germline loops: CDR1 SGDLS, CDR2 YYNGEE. This CDR3 comprises 13 residues. CDR3 DNA: TGTGCCAGCAGCGAGGGACAGGCCTATGGCTACACCTTC. Its protein is CASSEGQAYGYTF.

This rearrangement joins TRBV25-1 to TRBJ2-2; TRBD1 agrees at 7 bases. The CDR3 loop spans 14 amino acids. Germline assignment: CDR1 MGHDK and CDR2 SYGVNS. With V trimmed by 8 bases and J by 3 bases, 6 bases remained unmatched. CDR3 in DNA: TGTGCCAGCGCCGACAGGGTATACACCGGGGAGCTGTTTTTT. Translating gives CASADRVYTGELFF.

The chain employs TRBV7-9 and TRBJ1-5, with TRBD1 matching over 7 bases. The CDR3 is 19 residues long. The V segment lost 4 bases and the J segment 2 bases; nucleotides outside the gene matches: 17. From germline, CDR1 is SEHNR and CDR2 FQNEAQ (reference sequence). The CDR3 loop reads CASSSYPGRDRAGNQPQHF. Written as DNA, the CDR3 is TGTGCCAGCAGCTCCTATCCAGGAAGAGACAGGGCCGGCAATCAGCCCCAGCATTTT.

The genes are TRBV11-2 and TRBJ2-7; 9 nucleotides match TRBD1. Trimming removed 3 bases from V and 3 bases from J; junction bases left unmatched: 15. The CDR3 is 18 residues long. Germline-derived CDR1 and CDR2 are SGHAT and FQNNGV. The CDR3 protein is CASSFGDRGRGELYEQYF. The CDR3 DNA is TGTGCCAGCAGCTTTGGTGACAGGGGGAGAGGGGAGCTCTACGAGCAGTACTTC. Variable domain in full (rest from reference TRBV11-2 and TRBJ2-7): EAGVAQSPRYKIIEKRQSVAFWCNPISGHATLYWYQQILGQGPKLLIQFQNNGVVDDSQLPKDRFSAERLKGVDSTLKIQPAKLEDSAVYLCASSFGDRGRGELYEQYFGPGTRLTVT.

The chain links TRBV5-1 to TRBJ2-7; 11 nucleotides match TRBD2. CDR3 size: 15 residues. CDR1 and CDR2 from the germline V gene are SGHRS and YFSETQ. The J segment lost 6 bases and the V segment lost 7 bases, leaving 12 bases of the junction unmatched. CDR3: CASSSGGLDSGEQYF. The CDR3 region has the DNA TGCGCCAGCTCTAGCGGGGGGCTCGATTCGGGCGAGCAGTACTTC.

The V gene is TRBV11-2, the J gene TRBJ2-3, with D possibly being TRBD1 (6 bases). The V gene's germline CDR1 is SGHAT and CDR2 FQNNGV. CDR3 size: 13 residues. The ends were cut back, 3 bases at V and 4 bases at J, with 8 bases in the middle. CDR3 DNA: TGTGCCAGCAGCTTTGGGGGCGCAGATACGCAGTATTTT. It encodes CASSFGGADTQYF.

The rearrangement links TRBV27 to TRBJ2-1, with TRBD1 matching 7 bases. J was trimmed by 0 bases and V by 6 bases; bases with no gene match: 8. Germline V gene lookup returns CDR1 MNHEY and CDR2 SMNVEV (reference sequence). The length of the CDR3 is 16 residues. CDR3 sequence (DNA): TGTGCCAGCAGCCTGACAGGGCTCATCTCCTACAATGAGCAGTTCTTC. Amino acids: CASSLTGLISYNEQFF.

The V gene is TRBV30, the J gene TRBJ2-2; weak D call: TRBD1 (5 bases). The CDR3 runs 13 residues. The V end was cut by 8 bases, the J end by 2 bases, with 12 bases between. CDR1 and CDR2 (germline): GTSNPN, SVGIG (reference sequence). The CDR3 nucleotides are TGTGCCACAAGGGGCATCAACACCGGGGAGCTGTTTTTT. As protein: CATRGINTGELFF.

The V and J genes are TRBV9 and TRBJ2-1, with a possible D match to TRBD2 (7 bases). Germline assignment: CDR1 SGDLS and CDR2 YYNGEE. V was shortened by 3 bases and J by 4 bases, with 14 bases between the two germline ends. The CDR3 extends over 15 amino acids. CDR3: CASSGGGALYNEQFF. The CDR3, as DNA: TGTGCCAGCAGCGGAGGGGGGGCCCTATACAATGAGCAGTTCTTC.